This paragraph reports one T cell receptor beta chain. This record comes from a study of cytomegalovirus exposure and HLA in healthy donors. Use of 60 Vbeta and 13 Jbeta primers characterized the PCR. The assay was immunoSEQ multiplex PCR, and TCRdb's table has in-frame clones only and misses some. The profile shows about 170,000 clones, roughly 80% of them singletons. The germline gives CDR1 MNHEY, CDR2 SVGAGI. V was clipped by 0 bases and J by 7 bases; unmatched bases: 5. CDR3 length equals 15 residues. The clonotype originates from a male donor in good health and CMV-seronegative. V usage is TRBV6-5 and J usage is TRBJ1-4, with 7 bases aligning to TRBD1. Sequencing was carried out using PBMCs. The CDR3 DNA is TGTGCCAGCAGTTACTCTTACAGGGGTGGTGAAAAACTGTTTTTT. This sequence encodes CASSYSYRGGEKLFF.